These T cell receptor beta chains were read from a single sample in a study of response to subunit inactivated influenza vaccine. TCRdb passed the RT-PCR reads through MiXCR, listing each CDR3 protein once. The sample shows 500,000 to 600,000 distinct CDR3 sequences, approximately 15% of them seen only once. The sequenced sample was CD4+ T cells sorted from PBMCs, obtained approximately 25 months after vaccination. These receptors originate from a man between 50 and 70 years old who received an inactivated influenza vaccine. CDR3s include the opening cysteine and the closing phenylalanine or tryptophan. The D gene is left open where the match is weak. Size tells how often a clone was seen (once, few, many) or the class of an expanded clone, and some rows leave it out.

v_gene	j_gene	d_gene	len	abundance	CDR3aa	CDR3nt
TRBV9	TRBJ1-2	TRBD1	14	few	CASSVGQGTYGYTF	TGTGCCAGCAGCGTGGGACAGGGGACCTATGGCTACACCTTC
TRBV12-3/TRBV12-4	TRBJ2-5	NA	14	NA	CASSLSGFLQTQYF	TGTGCCAGCAGTTTATCGGGTTTCCTTCAGACCCAGTACTTC
TRBV7-2	TRBJ2-5	TRBD2	15	NA	CASSSLAGGLETQYF	TGTGCCAGCAGCTCCTTAGCGGGAGGGCTGGAGACCCAGTACTTC
TRBV5-8	TRBJ2-3	TRBD2	16	NA	CASSFRVSGIADTQYF	TGTGCCAGCAGCTTTCGGGTTAGCGGGATAGCGGATACGCAGTATTTT
TRBV2	TRBJ2-1	TRBD2	14	many	CASSGLAGYNEQFF	TGTGCCAGCAGTGGACTAGCGGGGTACAATGAGCAGTTCTTC
TRBV19	TRBJ2-5	NA	14	NA	CASSIGSGDETQYF	TGTGCCAGTAGTATAGGTTCCGGGGACGAGACCCAGTACTTC
TRBV25-1	TRBJ1-3	NA	13	NA	CASSESEVTSIYF	TGTGCCAGCAGTGAATCGGAAGTCACTTCCATATATTTT
TRBV7-6	TRBJ1-1	NA	17	many	CASSLQPQTVLGTEAFF	TGTGCCAGCAGCTTACAACCCCAGACAGTTTTGGGGACTGAAGCTTTCTTT
TRBV14	TRBJ2-5	NA	12	few	CASSQGLETQYF	TGTGCCAGCAGCCAGGGGTTGGAGACCCAGTACTTC
TRBV4-2	TRBJ1-1	TRBD1	15	few	CASSLGTGGYTEAFF	TGTGCCAGCAGCCTTGGGACAGGGGGTTACACTGAAGCTTTCTTT
TRBV7-7	TRBJ2-7	NA	13	NA	CASSLTGLAEQYF	TGTGCTAGCAGTCTAACAGGTTTGGCCGAGCAGTACTTC
TRBV10-3	TRBJ1-2	NA	15	few	CATTPGSGKFYGYTF	TGTGCCACTACTCCGGGCTCTGGCAAGTTCTATGGCTACACCTTC
TRBV2	TRBJ2-1	NA	13	NA	CASMGGGGYEQFF	TGTGCCAGCATGGGGGGCGGGGGCTATGAGCAGTTCTTC
TRBV2	TRBJ2-3	NA	13	NA	CASCQIGADTQYF	TGTGCCAGCTGCCAGATTGGAGCAGATACGCAGTATTTT